This T cell receptor beta chain was identified in a study of T-cell memory formation after mild COVID-19. Across the study: There were largely donor-specific TCR clusters.

This clonotype was seen only a few times. CDR3 size: 15 residues. J gave up 6 bases and V 3 bases, and 10 bases lay outside the gene matches. Germline V gene lookup returns CDR1 SGHRS and CDR2 YFSETQ. Employing constant-segment primers, 5'RACE generated TCR alpha and TCR beta cDNA libraries bearing sample barcodes and UMIs. TCRdb itself ran the 5' RACE reads through MiXCR, one entry per CDR3 protein. The sample holds some 310,000 distinct CDR3 sequences; 20% are singletons and the top ten take roughly a fifth. The chain employs TRBV5-1 and TRBJ1-2; 8 bases line up with TRBD1. This receptor was identified in a young man who had mild COVID-19 (a few samples of this study predate the infection). Cell type and time point are not known. The specimen sequenced was PBMCs or a T cell subset sorted from them (not recorded which). The CDR3 sequence: CASSSGPQGADGYTF. In DNA form, the CDR3 reads TGCGCCAGCAGCTCCGGCCCCCAGGGGGCCGATGGCTACACCTTC.